Each of the 10 T cell receptor beta chains below was sequenced from the same sample in a study of memory CD4+ T cells and cytomegalovirus serostatus. Single viable CD3+CD4+CD8-CD45RO+ cells were sorted as the memory CD4+ T cells. Method: immunoSEQ multiplex PCR; TCRdb's copy keeps in-frame clones and lacks some. The sample records 60,000 to 75,000 clones, over 60% being singletons. The specimen was memory CD4+ T cells from blood. Source of these receptors: an adult in good health and CMV-seronegative. Some clones in this sample may be carry-over from other donors' samples.

The chain recombines TRBV2 with TRBJ2-7; 8 bases are a match to TRBD2. This CDR3 is 14 amino acids long. CDR1 and CDR2 from the germline V gene are SNHLY and FYNNEI. Trimming took 0 bases from V and 5 from J; bases not matched to a gene: 3. As DNA, the CDR3 is TGTGCCAGCAGTGAAGCGCGGGGGGCCGACGAGCAGTACTTC. It yields the protein CASSEARGADEQYF.

The chain employs TRBV13 and TRBJ1-1, with 8 bases fitting TRBD1. J lost 4 bases, V lost 5 bases, and 3 bases had no gene match. CDR3 length: 13 residues. Germline CDR1 reads PRHDT; CDR2 reads FYEKMQ (reference sequence). The CDR3 reads CASSRQGSTEAFF. The CDR3 nucleotides are TGTGCCAGCAGCCGACAGGGGAGCACTGAAGCTTTCTTT.

The chain employs TRBV5-4 and TRBJ1-2; TRBD1 matches at 7 bases. The CDR3 runs to 16 residues. Germline loops: CDR1 SGHNT, CDR2 YYREEE (reference sequence). Germline trimming cut 4 bases from V and 7 bases from J; bases unmatched to any gene: 16. The DNA for the CDR3 is TGTGCCAGCAGCCAACCTGAACAGGGGCTGAGGTTTGGCTACACCTTC. It yields the protein CASSQPEQGLRFGYTF.

The gene calls are TRBV5-1 and TRBJ2-7; 8 bases map to TRBD1. The V segment lost 4 bases and the J segment 3 bases; nucleotides outside the gene matches: 3. This CDR3 spans 13 amino acids. In germline, CDR1 is SGHRS, CDR2 YFSETQ. CDR3 bases: TGCGCCAGCAGCCTGGGACAGGTCTACGAGCAGTACTTC. It yields the protein CASSLGQVYEQYF.

The V and J genes are TRBV9 and TRBJ2-3, with 7 bases that match TRBD1. J lost 1 base, V lost 0 bases, and 8 bases had no gene match. The CDR3 runs 17 residues. Looked up from germline, CDR1 is SGDLS and CDR2 is YYNGEE. DNA for the CDR3: TGTGCCAGCAGCGTAGCGGGACAGTCGACCGGCACAGATACGCAGTATTTT. This codes for CASSVAGQSTGTDTQYF.

V usage is TRBV27 and J usage is TRBJ1-2, with D unresolved. CDR3 length: 14 amino acids. The V gene lost 2 bases and the J gene lost 0 bases, with 7 bases spanning the gap. CDR1 and CDR2 from the germline V gene are MNHEY and SMNVEV (reference sequence). The DNA of the CDR3 is TGTGCCAGCAGTTTACGGCAGCCTAACTATGGCTACACCTTC. Translating it yields CASSLRQPNYGYTF.

The CDR3 loop reads CASSPTTGQGEVTQYF. The CDR3 DNA reads TGTGCCAGCTCACCCACAACGGGACAGGGTGAGGTTACGCAGTATTTT. The V gene is TRBV18, the J gene TRBJ2-3; 9 nucleotides align to TRBD1. The ends lost 3 bases at V and 8 bases at J; junction bases unmatched: 12. The CDR3 length is 16 residues. Germline V gives CDR1 KGHSH, CDR2 LQKENI.

The chain joins TRBV23-1 to TRBJ2-1; 8 positions agree with TRBD1. TRBV23-1 is marked as an open reading frame, function uncertain. The V segment lost 2 bases and the J segment 7 bases; nucleotides outside the gene matches: 4. This CDR3 contains 14 residues. The CDR3 nucleotides are TGCGCCAGCAGTCAACCACGGACAGGGAATGAGCAGTTCTTC. Translation: CASSQPRTGNEQFF.

V gene TRBV6-1 combines with J gene TRBJ2-3, with D perhaps TRBD1 or TRBD2 (5 bases each). The CDR3 is 15 amino acids. In germline, CDR1 is MNHNS, CDR2 SASEGT. V was clipped by 6 bases and J by 2 bases, with 15 bases between them. DNA of the CDR3: TGTGCCAGCAGGGGATTGACGGGGACCACAGATACGCAGTATTTT. This encodes CASRGLTGTTDTQYF.

A remark on this clone: One end of the junction fails to match germline, which may point to a read error. The chain is built from TRBV4-3 and TRBJ1-2; D perhaps matches TRBD1 (6 bases). From germline, CDR1 is LGHNA and CDR2 YSLEER. This CDR3 has 14 amino acids. CDR3 sequence: CASSQVGRGYGDTF. In DNA, the CDR3 is TGCGCCAGCAGCCAAGTGGGCAGGGGCTATGGCGACACCTTC.